This TCR beta chain was recovered during a study of blood T cell repertoires in COVID-19. Across the study: Sites across the United States, Italy and Spain contributed samples from acute and convalescent COVID-19.

Libraries were prepared by immunoSEQ multiplex PCR; TCRdb keeps only in-frame clonotypes and omits some of them. The profile shows about 88,000 clones, over 65% of them singletons. Germline V gives CDR1 SGHAT, CDR2 FQNNGV. V dropped 1 base and J dropped 0 bases, with 13 bases sitting between them. This CDR3 has 16 residues. Sequenced input: peripheral blood. This sequence originates from a woman between 70 and 85 years old with acute or convalescent COVID-19. The rearrangement uses TRBV11-2 and TRBJ2-7, with unresolved D. The CDR3 spells CASSLGPGPSSYEQYV. The DNA for the CDR3 is TGTGCCAGCAGCTTAGGTCCAGGCCCCAGCTCCTACGAGCAGTACGTC.